The sequence of this T cell receptor beta chain was determined in a study of T cell changes during pregnancy in multiple sclerosis. Germline V CDR1 and CDR2: MGHRA, YSYEKL. The CDR3 length is 17 residues. Trimming removed 7 bases from V and 8 bases from J, with 27 bases in between. Clones were read by immunoSEQ multiplex PCR, and TCRdb kept only the in-frame ones, dropping some. The sample carries roughly 100,000 clones, 91% recorded once. The chain combines TRBV4-1 with TRBJ2-1; weak D call: TRBD1 (6 bases). The sequenced sample was peripheral blood, obtained before pregnancy. The TCR sequence derives from a female donor with multiple sclerosis, enrolled in a pregnancy study. This chain's CDR3 is CASTPPAPQGSSDEQFF. CDR3 bases: TGCGCCAGCACCCCCCCGGCCCCACAGGGAAGTTCCGATGAGCAGTTCTTC.